The rows below give T cell receptor beta chains drawn from one sample of a study of Graves' ophthalmopathy and Graves' hyperthyroidism. TCRdb re-derived calls from the multiplex PCR reads in MiXCR, one entry per CDR3 protein. The data hold 500,000 to 800,000 distinct CDR3 sequences, with more than 40% observed a single time. Sequencing was done on a sample of peripheral blood. The receptors were sampled from an adult man with Graves' ophthalmopathy. Each CDR3 is given with its conserved first and last residue. A D gene is named only where the DNA matches it firmly. The listing skips clone size in some rows; elsewhere it reads once, few, many or a size class.

abundance	j_gene	d_gene	v_gene	CDR3nt	CDR3aa
NA	TRBJ2-5	NA	TRBV9	TGTGCCAGCAGCTCATCCTCCGGGACACTCGGCGGGGAGACCCAGTACTTC	CASSSSSGTLGGETQYF
NA	TRBJ1-3	TRBD1	TRBV20-1	TGCAGTGCTAGAGATCCCCAGGGGGAATCTGGAAACACCATATATTTT	CSARDPQGESGNTIYF
NA	TRBJ2-7	NA	TRBV10-3	TGTGCCAGCTCACCGGGGAGGTCGACCTACGAGCAGTACTTC	CASSPGRSTYEQYF
many	TRBJ1-1	NA	TRBV20-1	TGCAGTGCTAGGATGAACACTGAAGCTTTCTTT	CSARMNTEAFF
many	TRBJ2-2	NA	TRBV2	TGTGCCAGCAAGGAAGATACGAACACCGGGGAGCTGTTTTTT	CASKEDTNTGELFF
NA	TRBJ1-1	NA	TRBV10-3	TGTGCCATCAGTGAGCCGGTGGTGGGTAACACTGAAGCTTTCTTT	CAISEPVVGNTEAFF
NA	TRBJ1-1	NA	TRBV29-1	TGCAGCGTTATGAGCGGGGGGACTGAAGCTTTCTTT	CSVMSGGTEAFF
NA	TRBJ2-7	TRBD1	TRBV29-1	TGCAGTGCAGGGGGCTACGAGCAGTACTTC	CSAGGYEQYF
many	TRBJ1-2	NA	TRBV19	TGTGCCATGTCGCTCGGGCCAAGCGGTTATGGCTACACCTTC	CAMSLGPSGYGYTF
many	TRBJ2-5	TRBD2	TRBV5-1	TGCGCCAGCAGCTTGTTCGCGGGAGTGGTAGAGACCCAGTACTTC	CASSLFAGVVETQYF
NA	TRBJ2-5	TRBD2	TRBV7-6	TGTGCCAGCAGCAAGGGGGGTAGCGGGGTAGGTGAGACCCAGTACTTC	CASSKGGSGVGETQYF
many	TRBJ1-5	NA	TRBV24-1	TGTGCCACCAGTGATTCACAGAGTTTTAGCAATCAGCCCCAGCATTTT	CATSDSQSFSNQPQHF
NA	TRBJ2-2	NA	TRBV11-3	TGTGCCAGCACTGAGACTCACGCCTCCGGGGAGCTGTTTTTT	CASTETHASGELFF
NA	TRBJ2-7	NA	TRBV10-3	TGTGCCAGCAGTACTAGTAACTTCGACGAGCAGTACTTC	CASSTSNFDEQYF
NA	TRBJ2-1	NA	TRBV25-1	TGTGCCAGCAGTGAAGGTACAGGGCTCTATGAGCAGTTCTTC	CASSEGTGLYEQFF
many	TRBJ2-6	NA	TRBV12-5	TGTGCTAGTGCCAAAGGTCTGGCTGGGGCCAACGTCCTGACTTTC	CASAKGLAGANVLTF
NA	TRBJ2-5	TRBD2	TRBV29-1	TGCAGCGTTGAAGAGAGGATAGCGGGGGAGGTGGAGACCCAGTACTTC	CSVEERIAGEVETQYF
many	TRBJ1-3	NA	TRBV7-9	TGTGCCAGCAGCTTACTGCAGGTATCTGGAAACACCATATATTTT	CASSLLQVSGNTIYF
many	TRBJ2-7	TRBD2	TRBV4-2	TGTGCCAGCAGCCAAGATCTAACTAGCGGGAGCGACGAGCAGTACTTC	CASSQDLTSGSDEQYF
NA	TRBJ2-3	NA	TRBV25-1	TGTGCCAGCAGCTTCTTTGAGAGCACAGATACGCAGTATTTT	CASSFFESTDTQYF
many	TRBJ2-2	TRBD2	TRBV29-1	TGCAGCGTTGGGCGGGGGAAGGCCGGGGAGCTGTTTTTT	CSVGRGKAGELFF
NA	TRBJ2-2	TRBD2	TRBV10-3	TGTGCCAGCAGTTACACCACTAGCGGGGGACACACCGGGGAGCTGTTTTTT	CASSYTTSGGHTGELFF
NA	TRBJ2-6	NA	TRBV29-1	TGCAGCGTTGGAACCAGAAACTCTGGGGCCAACGTCCTGACGTTC	CSVGTRNSGANVLTF
NA	TRBJ2-5	TRBD2	TRBV20-1	TGCAGTGCTAGAGTCGACCCGGGGGGAGAGACCCAGTACTTC	CSARVDPGGETQYF
NA	TRBJ2-7	NA	TRBV29-1	TGCAGCGTTGAAGACAGGGGAGGCGCCACGGACGAGCAGTACTTC	CSVEDRGGATDEQYF
many	TRBJ1-2	TRBD1	TRBV19	TGTGCCAGTAGAGGGACAGAAAACTATGGCTACACCTTC	CASRGTENYGYTF
few	TRBJ1-1	NA	TRBV4-1	TGCGCCAGCAGCCAAGAATCTAGGCGGAAGAACACTGAAGCTTTCTTT	CASSQESRRKNTEAFF
NA	TRBJ1-1	TRBD1	TRBV14	TGTGCCAGCAGCCAGGGACAGGGCCTCACTGAAGCCTTCTTT	CASSQGQGLTEAFF
many	TRBJ1-3	NA	TRBV20-1	TGCAGTGCTAGTTTCGACTCTGGAAACACCATATATTTT	CSASFDSGNTIYF